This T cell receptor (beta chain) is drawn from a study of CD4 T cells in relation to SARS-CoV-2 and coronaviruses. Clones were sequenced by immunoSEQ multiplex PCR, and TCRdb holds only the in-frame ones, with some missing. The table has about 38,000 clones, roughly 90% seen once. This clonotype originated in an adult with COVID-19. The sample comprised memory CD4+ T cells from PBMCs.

This chain's CDR3 is CASGNKDIGYNEQFF. The CDR3 DNA sequence: TGTGCCAGCGGAAATAAGGACATTGGGTACAATGAGCAGTTCTTC. V usage is TRBV19 and J usage is TRBJ2-1; possibly TRBD1 for D (5 bases). V gave up 9 bases and J gave up 4 bases, with 19 bases separating them. In germline, CDR1 is LNHDA, CDR2 SQIVND (reference sequence). The CDR3 extends over 15 amino acids.